In its sample, the clone carrying this T cell receptor beta chain was seen many times. Its antigen is as yet unknown. This specimen comes from a study of identical twins. Study-wide points: Zero-insertion analyses could be partly confounded by invariant MAIT and iNKT cells. Interpretation of the results relied on cross-sectional statistical analysis and not on following the same donors.

CDR3 length equals 17 residues. In germline, CDR1 is LNHNV, CDR2 YYDKDF (reference sequence). Trimming removed 4 bases from V and 2 bases from J; junction bases left unmatched: 10. Unique molecular identifiers were in the cDNA, with template-switch universal primer binding. In TCRdb, the 5' RACE reads were re-called with MiXCR into one record per CDR3 protein. The sample has 1.5 million to 2 million distinct CDR3 sequences, about 31% seen once. The chain carries TRBV15 and TRBJ2-3; 9 bases are a match to TRBD2. Sequencing was done on a sample of cord blood. The clonotype was recovered from a newborn girl in good health. The CDR3 DNA reads TGTGCCACCAGCAAATCTAGGGCGGGAGGGATCACAGATACGCAGTATTTT. This codes for CATSKSRAGGITDTQYF.